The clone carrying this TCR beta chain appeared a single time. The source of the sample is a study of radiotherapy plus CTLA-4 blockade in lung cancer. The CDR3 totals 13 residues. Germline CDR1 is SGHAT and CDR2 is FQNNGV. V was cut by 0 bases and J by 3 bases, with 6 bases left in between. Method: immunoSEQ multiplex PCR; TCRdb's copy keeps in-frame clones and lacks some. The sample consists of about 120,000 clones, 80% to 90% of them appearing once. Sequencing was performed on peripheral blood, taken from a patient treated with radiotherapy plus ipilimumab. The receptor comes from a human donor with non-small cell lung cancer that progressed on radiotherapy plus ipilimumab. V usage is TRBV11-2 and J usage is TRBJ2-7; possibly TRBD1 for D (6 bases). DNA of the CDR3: TGTGCCAGCAGCTTAGACAGGGGCTACGAGCAGTACTTC. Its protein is CASSLDRGYEQYF.